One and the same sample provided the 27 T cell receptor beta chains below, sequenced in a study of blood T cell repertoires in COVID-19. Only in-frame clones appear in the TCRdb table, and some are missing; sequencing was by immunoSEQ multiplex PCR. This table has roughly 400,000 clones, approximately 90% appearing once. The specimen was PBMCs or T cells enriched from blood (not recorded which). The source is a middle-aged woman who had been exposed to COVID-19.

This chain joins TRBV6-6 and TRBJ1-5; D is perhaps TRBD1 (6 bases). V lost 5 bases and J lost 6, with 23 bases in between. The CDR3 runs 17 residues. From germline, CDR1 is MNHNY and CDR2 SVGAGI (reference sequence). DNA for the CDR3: TGTGCCAGCAGTCAATACTCTGGGCCAGGGGCCGGTCAGCCCCAGCATTTT. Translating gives CASSQYSGPGAGQPQHF.

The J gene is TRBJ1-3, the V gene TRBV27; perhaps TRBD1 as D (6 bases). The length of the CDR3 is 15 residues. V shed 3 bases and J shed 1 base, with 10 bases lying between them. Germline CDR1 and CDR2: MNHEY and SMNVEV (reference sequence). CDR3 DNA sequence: TGTGCCAGCAGTTTGAACAGGGTGTCTGGAAACACCATATATTTT. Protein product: CASSLNRVSGNTIYF.

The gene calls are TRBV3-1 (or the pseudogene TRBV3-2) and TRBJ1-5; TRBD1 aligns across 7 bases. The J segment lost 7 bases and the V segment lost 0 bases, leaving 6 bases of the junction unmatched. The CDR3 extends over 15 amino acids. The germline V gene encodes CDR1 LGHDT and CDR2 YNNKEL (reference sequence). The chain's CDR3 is CASSQEQGKNQPQHF. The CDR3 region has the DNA TGTGCCAGCAGCCAAGAACAGGGGAAGAACCAGCCCCAGCATTTT.

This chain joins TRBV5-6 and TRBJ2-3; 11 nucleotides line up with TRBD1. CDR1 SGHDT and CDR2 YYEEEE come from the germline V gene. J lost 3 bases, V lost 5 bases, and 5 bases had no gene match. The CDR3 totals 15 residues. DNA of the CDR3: TGTGCCAGCAGTTACGGGACAGGGGGAACAGATACGCAGTATTTT. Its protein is CASSYGTGGTDTQYF. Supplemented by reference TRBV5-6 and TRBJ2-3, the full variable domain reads DAGVTQSPTHLIKTRGQQVTLRCSPKSGHDTVSWYQQALGQGPQFIFQYYEEEERQRGNFPDRFSGHQFPNYSSELNVNALLLGDSALYLCASSYGTGGTDTQYFGPGTRLTVL.

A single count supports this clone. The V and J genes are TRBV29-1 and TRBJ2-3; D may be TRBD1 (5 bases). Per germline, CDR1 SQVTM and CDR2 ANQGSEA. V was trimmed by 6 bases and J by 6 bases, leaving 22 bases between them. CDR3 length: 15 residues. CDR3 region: CSVAVGQSPADTQYF. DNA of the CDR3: TGCAGCGTCGCGGTTGGACAAAGCCCCGCGGATACGCAGTATTTT.

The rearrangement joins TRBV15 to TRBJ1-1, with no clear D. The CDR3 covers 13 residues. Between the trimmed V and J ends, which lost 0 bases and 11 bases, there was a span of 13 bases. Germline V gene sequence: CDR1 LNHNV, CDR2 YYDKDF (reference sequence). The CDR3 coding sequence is TGTGCCACCAGCAGAGATACGGTTTCATCGGCTTTCTTT. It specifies CATSRDTVSSAFF.

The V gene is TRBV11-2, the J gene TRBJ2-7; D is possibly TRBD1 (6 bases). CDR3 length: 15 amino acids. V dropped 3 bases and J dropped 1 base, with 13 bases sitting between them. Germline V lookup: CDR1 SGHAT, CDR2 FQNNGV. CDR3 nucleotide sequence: TGTGCCAGCAGCTTTCACAGGGTTGAATCCTACGAGCAGTACTTC. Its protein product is CASSFHRVESYEQYF.

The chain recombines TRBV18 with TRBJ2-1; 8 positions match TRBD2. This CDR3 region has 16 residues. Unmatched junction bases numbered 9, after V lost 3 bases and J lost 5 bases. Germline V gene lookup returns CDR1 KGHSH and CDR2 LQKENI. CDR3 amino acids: CASSPSGGRLNNEQFF. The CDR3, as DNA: TGTGCCAGCTCACCGTCGGGAGGGCGGCTTAACAATGAGCAGTTCTTC.

In DNA, the CDR3 is TGTGCCAGCAGCTTAGCCAAGCTAGCGGGTCTAGGAAATGAGCAGTTCTTC. Amino acid sequence: CASSLAKLAGLGNEQFF. The chain joins TRBV11-2 to TRBJ2-1; 8 nucleotides match TRBD2. The junction had 12 bases not matched to a gene; V was cut back by 1 base and J by 7 bases. The CDR3 sequence is 17 residues long. Germline V CDR1 and CDR2: SGHAT, FQNNGV.

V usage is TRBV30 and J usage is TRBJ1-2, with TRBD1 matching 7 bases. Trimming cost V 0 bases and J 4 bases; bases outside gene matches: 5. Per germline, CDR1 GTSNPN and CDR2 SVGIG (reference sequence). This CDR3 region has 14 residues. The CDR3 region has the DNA TGTGCCTGGAGTGTGCGGACAGGCCGCTATGGCTACACCTTC. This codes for CAWSVRTGRYGYTF.

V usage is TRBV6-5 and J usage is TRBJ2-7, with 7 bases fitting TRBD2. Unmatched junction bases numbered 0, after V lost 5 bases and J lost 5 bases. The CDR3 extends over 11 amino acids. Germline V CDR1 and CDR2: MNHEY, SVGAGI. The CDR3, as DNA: TGTGCCAGCAGTCGGGAGGACGAGCAGTACTTC. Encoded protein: CASSREDEQYF.

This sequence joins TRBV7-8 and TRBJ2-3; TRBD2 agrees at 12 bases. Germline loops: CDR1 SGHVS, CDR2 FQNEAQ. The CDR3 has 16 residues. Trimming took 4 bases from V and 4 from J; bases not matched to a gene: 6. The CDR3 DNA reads TGTGCCAGCAGCTCGACTAGCGGGAGAATCGCAGATACGCAGTATTTT. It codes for CASSSTSGRIADTQYF.

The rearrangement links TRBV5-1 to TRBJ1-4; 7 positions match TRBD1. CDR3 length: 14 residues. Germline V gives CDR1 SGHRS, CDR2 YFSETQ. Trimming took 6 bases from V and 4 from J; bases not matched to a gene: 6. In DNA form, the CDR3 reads TGCGCCAGCACCTCCGGGGACAGTAATGAAAAACTGTTTTTT. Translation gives CASTSGDSNEKLFF.

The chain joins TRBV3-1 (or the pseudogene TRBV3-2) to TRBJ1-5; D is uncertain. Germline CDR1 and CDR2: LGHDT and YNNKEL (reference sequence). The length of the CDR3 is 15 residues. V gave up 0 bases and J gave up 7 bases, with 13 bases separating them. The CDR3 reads CASSQDRGNAQPQHF. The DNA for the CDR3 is TGTGCCAGCAGCCAAGATAGAGGGAATGCGCAGCCCCAGCATTTT.

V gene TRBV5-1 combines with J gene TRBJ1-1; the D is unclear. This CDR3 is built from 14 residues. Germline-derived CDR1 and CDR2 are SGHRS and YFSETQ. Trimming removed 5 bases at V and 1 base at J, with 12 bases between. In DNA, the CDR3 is TGCGCCAGCAGATTAGCTCCCAGGAACACTGAAGCTTTCTTT. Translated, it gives CASRLAPRNTEAFF.

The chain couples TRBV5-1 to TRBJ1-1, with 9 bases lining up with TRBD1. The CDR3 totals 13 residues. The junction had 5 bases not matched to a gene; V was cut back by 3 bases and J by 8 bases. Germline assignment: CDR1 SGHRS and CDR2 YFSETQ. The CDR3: CASSYSQGAEAFF. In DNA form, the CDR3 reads TGCGCCAGCAGCTACTCACAGGGGGCCGAAGCTTTCTTT.

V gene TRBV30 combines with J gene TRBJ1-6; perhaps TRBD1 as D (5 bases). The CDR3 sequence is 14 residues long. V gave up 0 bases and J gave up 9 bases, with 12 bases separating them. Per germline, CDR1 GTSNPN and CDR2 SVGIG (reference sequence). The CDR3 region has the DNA TGTGCCTGGAGTGTCCAGGGAGGGATTTCACCCCTCCACTTT. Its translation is CAWSVQGGISPLHF.

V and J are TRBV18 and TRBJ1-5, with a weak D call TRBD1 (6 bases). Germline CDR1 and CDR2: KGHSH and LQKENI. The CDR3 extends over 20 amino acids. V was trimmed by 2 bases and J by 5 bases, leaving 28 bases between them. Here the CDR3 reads CASSPTGRGGTTSGDQPQHF. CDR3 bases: TGTGCCAGCTCACCAACCGGGAGGGGGGGCACTACGTCTGGAGATCAGCCCCAGCATTTT.

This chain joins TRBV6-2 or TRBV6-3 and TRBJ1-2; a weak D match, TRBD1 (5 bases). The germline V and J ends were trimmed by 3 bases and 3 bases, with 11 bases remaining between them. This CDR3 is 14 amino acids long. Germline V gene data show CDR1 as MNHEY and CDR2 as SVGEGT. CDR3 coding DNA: TGTGCCAGCAGTTATGGAGGGGCGGACTATGGCTACACCTTC. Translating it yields CASSYGGADYGYTF.

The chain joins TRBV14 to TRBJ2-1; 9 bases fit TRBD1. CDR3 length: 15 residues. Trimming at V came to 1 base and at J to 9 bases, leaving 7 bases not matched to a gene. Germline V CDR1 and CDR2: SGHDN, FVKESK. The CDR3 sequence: CASSQVAQGASEQFF. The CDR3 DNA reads TGTGCCAGCAGCCAAGTAGCACAGGGGGCGAGTGAGCAGTTCTTC.

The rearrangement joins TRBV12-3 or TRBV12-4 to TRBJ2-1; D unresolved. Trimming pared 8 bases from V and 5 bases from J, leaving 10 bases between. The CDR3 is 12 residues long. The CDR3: CASASNHNEQFF. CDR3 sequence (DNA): TGTGCCAGCGCCTCTAACCACAATGAGCAGTTCTTC.

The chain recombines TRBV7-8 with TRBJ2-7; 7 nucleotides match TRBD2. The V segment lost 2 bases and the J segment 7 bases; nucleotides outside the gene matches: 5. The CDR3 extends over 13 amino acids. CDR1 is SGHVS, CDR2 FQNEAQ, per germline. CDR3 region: CASSLRDSGEQYF. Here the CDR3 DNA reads TGTGCCAGCAGCTTAAGGGATAGCGGGGAGCAGTACTTC.

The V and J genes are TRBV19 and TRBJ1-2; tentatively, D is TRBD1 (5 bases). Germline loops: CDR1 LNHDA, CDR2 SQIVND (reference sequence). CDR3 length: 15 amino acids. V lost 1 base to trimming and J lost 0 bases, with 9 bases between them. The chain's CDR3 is CASSIGGRTNYGYTF. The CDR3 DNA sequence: TGTGCCAGTAGTATAGGGGGCAGGACTAACTATGGCTACACCTTC.

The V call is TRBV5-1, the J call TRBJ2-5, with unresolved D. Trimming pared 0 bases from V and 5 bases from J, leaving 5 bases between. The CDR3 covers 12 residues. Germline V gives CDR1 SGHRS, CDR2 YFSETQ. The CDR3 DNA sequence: TGCGCCAGCAGCTTGGCCATGGAGACCCAGTACTTC. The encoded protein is CASSLAMETQYF.

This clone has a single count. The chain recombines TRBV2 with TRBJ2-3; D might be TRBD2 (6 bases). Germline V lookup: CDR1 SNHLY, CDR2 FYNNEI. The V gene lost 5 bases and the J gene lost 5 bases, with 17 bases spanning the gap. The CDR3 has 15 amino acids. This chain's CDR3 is CASSPTSTSGDTQYF. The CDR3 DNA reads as TGTGCCAGCAGTCCAACTAGCACCTCGGGAGATACGCAGTATTTT.

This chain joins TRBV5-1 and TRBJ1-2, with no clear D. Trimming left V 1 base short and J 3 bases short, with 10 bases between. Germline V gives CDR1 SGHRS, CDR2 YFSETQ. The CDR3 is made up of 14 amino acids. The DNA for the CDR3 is TGCGCCAGCAGCTTGTTACCCGGGGACTATGGCTACACCTTC. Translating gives CASSLLPGDYGYTF.

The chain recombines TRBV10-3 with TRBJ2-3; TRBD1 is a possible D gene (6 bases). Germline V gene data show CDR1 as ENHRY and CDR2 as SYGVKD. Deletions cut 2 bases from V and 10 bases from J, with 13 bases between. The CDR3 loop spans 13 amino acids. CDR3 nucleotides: TGTGCCATCAGTGAGCTCCAGGGGTTAGCGCAGTATTTT. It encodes CAISELQGLAQYF.